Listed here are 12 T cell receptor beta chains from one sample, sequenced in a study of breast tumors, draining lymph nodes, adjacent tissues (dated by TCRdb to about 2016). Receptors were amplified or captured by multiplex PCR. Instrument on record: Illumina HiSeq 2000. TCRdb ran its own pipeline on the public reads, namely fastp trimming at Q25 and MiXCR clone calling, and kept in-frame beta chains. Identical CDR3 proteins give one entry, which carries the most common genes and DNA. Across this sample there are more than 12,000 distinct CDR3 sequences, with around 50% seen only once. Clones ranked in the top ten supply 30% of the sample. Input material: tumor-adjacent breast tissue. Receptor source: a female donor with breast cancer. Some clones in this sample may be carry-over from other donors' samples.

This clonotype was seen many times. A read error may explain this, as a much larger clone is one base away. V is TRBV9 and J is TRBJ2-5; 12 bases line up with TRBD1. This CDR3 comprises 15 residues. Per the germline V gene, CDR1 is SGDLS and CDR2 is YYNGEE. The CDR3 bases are TGTGCCAGCAGCGGGGGACAGGGGGCTGGAGAGACCCCGTACTTC. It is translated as CASSGGQGAGETPYF.

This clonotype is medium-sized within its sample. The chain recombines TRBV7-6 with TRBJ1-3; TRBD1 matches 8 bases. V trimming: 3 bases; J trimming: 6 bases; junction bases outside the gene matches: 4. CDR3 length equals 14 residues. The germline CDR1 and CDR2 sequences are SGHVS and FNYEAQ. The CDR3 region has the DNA TGTGCCAGCAGCTTGGACAGGGTTAAAAACACCATATATTTT. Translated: CASSLDRVKNTIYF.

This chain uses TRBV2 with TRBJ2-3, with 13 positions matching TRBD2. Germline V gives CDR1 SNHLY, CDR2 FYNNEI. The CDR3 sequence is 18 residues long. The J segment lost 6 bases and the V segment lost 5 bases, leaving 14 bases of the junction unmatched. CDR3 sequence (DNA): TGTGCCAGCAGTCGAGATCGGGTACTAGCGGGAGGGGGGGATACGCAGTATTTT. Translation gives CASSRDRVLAGGGDTQYF.

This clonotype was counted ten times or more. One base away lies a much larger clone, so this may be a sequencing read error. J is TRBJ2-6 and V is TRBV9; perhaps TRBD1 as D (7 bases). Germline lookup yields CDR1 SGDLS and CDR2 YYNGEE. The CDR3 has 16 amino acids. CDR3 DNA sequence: TGTGCCAGCAGCTCCAGGGGGGCCTCTGGGGCCAACGCCCTGACTTTC. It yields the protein CASSSRGASGANALTF.

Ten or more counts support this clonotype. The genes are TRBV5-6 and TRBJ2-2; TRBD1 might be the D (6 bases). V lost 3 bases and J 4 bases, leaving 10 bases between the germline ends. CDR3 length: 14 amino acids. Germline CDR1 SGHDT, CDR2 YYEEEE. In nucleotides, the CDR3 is TGTGCCAGCAGCTACAGGGAACCCACCGGGGAGCTGTTTTTT. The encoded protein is CASSYREPTGELFF.

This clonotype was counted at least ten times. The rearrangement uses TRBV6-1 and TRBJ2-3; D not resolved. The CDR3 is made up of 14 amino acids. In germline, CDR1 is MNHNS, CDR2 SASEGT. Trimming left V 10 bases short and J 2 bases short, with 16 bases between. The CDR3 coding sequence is TGTGCCACCCGCCCACGGCAAAACACAGATACGCAGTATTTT. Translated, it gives CATRPRQNTDTQYF.

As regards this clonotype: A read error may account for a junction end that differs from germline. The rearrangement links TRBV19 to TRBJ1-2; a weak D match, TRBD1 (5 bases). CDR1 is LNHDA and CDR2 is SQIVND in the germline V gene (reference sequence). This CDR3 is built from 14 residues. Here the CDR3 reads CVSSTYQGSDGCTF. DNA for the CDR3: TGTGTCAGTAGTACTTATCAGGGTTCGGACGGCTGCACCTTC.

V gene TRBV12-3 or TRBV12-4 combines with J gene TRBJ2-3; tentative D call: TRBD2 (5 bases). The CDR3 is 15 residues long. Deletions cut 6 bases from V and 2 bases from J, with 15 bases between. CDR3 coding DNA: TGTGCCAGCAGCTTCACGGCGGGCCTCACAGATACGCAGTATTTT. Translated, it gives CASSFTAGLTDTQYF.

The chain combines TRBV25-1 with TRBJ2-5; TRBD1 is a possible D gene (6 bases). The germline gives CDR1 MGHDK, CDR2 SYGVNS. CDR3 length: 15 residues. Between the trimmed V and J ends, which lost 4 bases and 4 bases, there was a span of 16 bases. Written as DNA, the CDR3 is TGTGCCAGCAGTGTACGGGACACTTGGATAGAGACCCAGTACTTC. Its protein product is CASSVRDTWIETQYF.

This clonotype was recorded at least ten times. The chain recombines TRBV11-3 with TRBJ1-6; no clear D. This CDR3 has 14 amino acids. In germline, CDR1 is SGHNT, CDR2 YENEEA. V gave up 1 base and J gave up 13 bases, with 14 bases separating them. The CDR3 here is CASSLGKSTSPLHF. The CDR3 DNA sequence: TGTGCCAGCAGCTTAGGAAAGAGTACTTCGCCCCTCCACTTT.

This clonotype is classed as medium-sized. The CDR3 loop is CASSIDSGRGGYGYTF. As DNA, the CDR3 is TGTGCCAGTAGTATCGATTCCGGCAGGGGTGGATATGGCTACACCTTC. The chain is built from TRBV19 and TRBJ1-2; TRBD1 is a possible D gene (6 bases). The V end lost 3 bases, the J end lost 5 bases, and 19 bases lay between the germline ends. There are 16 residues in the CDR3. Germline lookup yields CDR1 LNHDA and CDR2 SQIVND (reference sequence).

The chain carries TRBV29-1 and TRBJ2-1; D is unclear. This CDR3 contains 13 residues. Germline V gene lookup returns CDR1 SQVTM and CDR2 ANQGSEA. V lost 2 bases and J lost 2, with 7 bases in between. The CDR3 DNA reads TGCAGCGTTGAAAGAGAAACCTACAATGAGCAGTTCTTC. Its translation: CSVERETYNEQFF.